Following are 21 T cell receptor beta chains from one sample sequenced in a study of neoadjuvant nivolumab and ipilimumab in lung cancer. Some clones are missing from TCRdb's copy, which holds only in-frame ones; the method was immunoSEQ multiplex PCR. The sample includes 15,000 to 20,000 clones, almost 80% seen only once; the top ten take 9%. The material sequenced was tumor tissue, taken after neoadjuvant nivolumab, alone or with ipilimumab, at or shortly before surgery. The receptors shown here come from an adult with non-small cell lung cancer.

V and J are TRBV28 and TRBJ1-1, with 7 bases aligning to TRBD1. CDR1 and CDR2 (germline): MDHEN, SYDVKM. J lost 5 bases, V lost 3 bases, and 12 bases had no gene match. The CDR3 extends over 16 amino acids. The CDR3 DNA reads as TGTGCCAGCAGTTTCGGGAAGACAGGGAGGTATACTGAAGCTTTCTTT. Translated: CASSFGKTGRYTEAFF.

In nucleotides, the CDR3 is TGTGCCAGCTCACCGGGGAGCAAAGAGACCCAGTACTTC. Translation gives CASSPGSKETQYF. V gene TRBV18 combines with J gene TRBJ2-5, with D maybe TRBD2 (5 bases). Per the germline V gene, CDR1 is KGHSH and CDR2 is LQKENI. The CDR3 runs to 13 residues. Trimming took 3 bases from V and 3 from J, leaving 8 bases between them.

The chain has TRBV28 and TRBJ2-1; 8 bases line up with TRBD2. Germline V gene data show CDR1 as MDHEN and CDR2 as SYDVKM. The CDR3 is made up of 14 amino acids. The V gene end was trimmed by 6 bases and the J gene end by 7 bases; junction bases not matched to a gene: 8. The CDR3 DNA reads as TGTGCCAGCAGCAGAGCGGGGGCAAGGAATGAGCAGTTCTTC. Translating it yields CASSRAGARNEQFF.

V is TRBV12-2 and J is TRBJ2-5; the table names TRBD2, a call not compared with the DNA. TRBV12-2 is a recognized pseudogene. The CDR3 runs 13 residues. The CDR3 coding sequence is TGTGCAAGTCGCCAACTAACCCAAGAGACCCAGTACTTC. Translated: CASRQLTQETQYF.

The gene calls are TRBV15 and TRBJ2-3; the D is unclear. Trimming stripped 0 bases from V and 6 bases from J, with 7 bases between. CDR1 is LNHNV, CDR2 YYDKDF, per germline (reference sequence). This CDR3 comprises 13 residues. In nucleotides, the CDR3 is TGTGCCACCAGCAGAGATCCGACGGATACGCAGTATTTT. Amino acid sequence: CATSRDPTDTQYF.

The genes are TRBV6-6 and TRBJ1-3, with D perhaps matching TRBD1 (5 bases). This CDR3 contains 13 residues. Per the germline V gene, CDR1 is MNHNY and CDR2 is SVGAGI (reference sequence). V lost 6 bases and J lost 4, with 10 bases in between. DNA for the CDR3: TGTGCCAGCAGCCCAGGGCTAGGAAACACCATATATTTT. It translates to CASSPGLGNTIYF.

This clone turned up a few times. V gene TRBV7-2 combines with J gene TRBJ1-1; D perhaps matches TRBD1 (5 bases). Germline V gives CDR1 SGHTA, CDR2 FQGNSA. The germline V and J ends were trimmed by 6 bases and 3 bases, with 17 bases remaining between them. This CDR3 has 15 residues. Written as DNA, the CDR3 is TGTGCCAGCAGACCAGGGTCCGGACTATACACTGAAGCTTTCTTT. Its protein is CASRPGSGLYTEAFF.

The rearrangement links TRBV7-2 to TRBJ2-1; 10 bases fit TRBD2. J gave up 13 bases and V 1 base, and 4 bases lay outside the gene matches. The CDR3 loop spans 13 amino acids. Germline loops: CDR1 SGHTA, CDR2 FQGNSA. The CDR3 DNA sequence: TGTGCCAGCAGCTTAGAACTAGCGGGGCCCCAGTTCTTC. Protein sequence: CASSLELAGPQFF. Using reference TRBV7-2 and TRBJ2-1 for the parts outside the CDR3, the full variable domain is GAGVSQSPSNKVTEKGKDVELRCDPISGHTALYWYRQSLGQGLEFLIYFQGNSAPDKSGLPSDRFSAERTGGSVSTLTIQRTQQEDSAVYLCASSLELAGPQFFGPGTRLTVL.

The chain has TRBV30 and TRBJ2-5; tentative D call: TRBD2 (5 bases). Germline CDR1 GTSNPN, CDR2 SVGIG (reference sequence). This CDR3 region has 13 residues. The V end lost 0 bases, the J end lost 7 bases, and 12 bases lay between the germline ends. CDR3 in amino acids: CAWSVRDKGTQYF. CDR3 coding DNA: TGTGCCTGGAGTGTACGGGATAAAGGGACCCAGTACTTC.

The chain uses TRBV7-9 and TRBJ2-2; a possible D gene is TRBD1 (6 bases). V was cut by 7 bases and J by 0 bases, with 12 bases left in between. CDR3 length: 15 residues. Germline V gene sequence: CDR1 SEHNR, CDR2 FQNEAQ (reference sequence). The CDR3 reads CASIQGSTNTGELFF. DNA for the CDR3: TGTGCCAGCATCCAGGGGTCCACGAACACCGGGGAGCTGTTTTTT.

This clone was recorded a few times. As DNA, the CDR3 is TGTGCCAGCAGCCTATTCGGGACTCTAACTACGCGGGAAGGGGAGCTGTTTTTT. Translated: CASSLFGTLTTREGELFF. The rearrangement uses TRBV5-4 and TRBJ2-2; the D gene is possibly TRBD2 (6 bases). The CDR3 runs to 18 residues. The germline V and J ends were trimmed by 4 bases and 8 bases, with 27 bases remaining between them. Germline CDR1 SGHNT, CDR2 YYREEE (reference sequence).

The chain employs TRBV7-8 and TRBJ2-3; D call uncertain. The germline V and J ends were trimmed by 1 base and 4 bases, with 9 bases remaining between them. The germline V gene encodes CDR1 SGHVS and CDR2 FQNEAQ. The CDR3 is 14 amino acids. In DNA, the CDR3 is TGTGCCAGCAGCTTAGAAGGGTCCCCAGATACGCAGTATTTT. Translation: CASSLEGSPDTQYF.

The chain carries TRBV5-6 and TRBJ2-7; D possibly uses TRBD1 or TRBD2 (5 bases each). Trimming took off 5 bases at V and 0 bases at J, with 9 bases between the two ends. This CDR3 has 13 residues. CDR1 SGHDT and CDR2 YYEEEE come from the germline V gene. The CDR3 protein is CASRQRGSYEQYF. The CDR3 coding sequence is TGTGCCAGCAGACAGAGGGGCTCCTACGAGCAGTACTTC.

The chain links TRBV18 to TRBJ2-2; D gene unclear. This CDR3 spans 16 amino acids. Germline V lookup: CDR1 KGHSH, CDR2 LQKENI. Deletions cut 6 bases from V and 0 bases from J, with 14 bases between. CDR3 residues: CASSPKAGTNTGELFF. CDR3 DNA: TGTGCCAGCTCCCCAAAGGCAGGAACGAACACCGGGGAGCTGTTTTTT.

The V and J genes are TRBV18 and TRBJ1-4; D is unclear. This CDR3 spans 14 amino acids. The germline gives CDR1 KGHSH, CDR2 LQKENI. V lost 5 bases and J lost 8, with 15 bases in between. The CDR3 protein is CASSSEGSVEKLFF. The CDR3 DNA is TGTGCCAGCTCATCGGAGGGTTCTGTCGAAAAACTGTTTTTT. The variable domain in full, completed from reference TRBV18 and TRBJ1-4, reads NAGVMQNPRHLVRRRGQEARLRCSPMKGHSHVYWYRQLPEEGLKFMVYLQKENIIDESGMPKERFSAEFPKEGPSILRIQQVVRGDSAAYFCASSSEGSVEKLFFGSGTQLSVL.

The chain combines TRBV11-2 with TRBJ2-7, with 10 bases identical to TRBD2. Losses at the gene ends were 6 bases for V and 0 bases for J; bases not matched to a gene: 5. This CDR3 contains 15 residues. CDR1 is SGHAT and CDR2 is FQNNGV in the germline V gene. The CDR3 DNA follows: TGTGCCAGCAGTCCACTAGCGGGGTCCTCCTACGAGCAGTACTTC. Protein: CASSPLAGSSYEQYF.

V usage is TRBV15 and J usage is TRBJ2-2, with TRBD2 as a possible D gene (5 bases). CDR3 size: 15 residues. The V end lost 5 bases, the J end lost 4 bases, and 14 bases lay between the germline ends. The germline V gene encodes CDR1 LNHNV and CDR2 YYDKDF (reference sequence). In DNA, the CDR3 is TGTGCCACCAGCGGGAGAGTGGACGGCACCGGGGAGCTGTTTTTT. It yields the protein CATSGRVDGTGELFF.

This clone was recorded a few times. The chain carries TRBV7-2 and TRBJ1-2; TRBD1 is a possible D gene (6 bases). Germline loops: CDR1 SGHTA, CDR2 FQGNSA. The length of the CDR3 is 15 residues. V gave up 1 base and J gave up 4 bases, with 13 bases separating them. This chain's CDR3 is CASSLGFRGGYGYTF. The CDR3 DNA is TGTGCCAGCAGCTTAGGGTTCAGGGGAGGCTATGGCTACACCTTC.

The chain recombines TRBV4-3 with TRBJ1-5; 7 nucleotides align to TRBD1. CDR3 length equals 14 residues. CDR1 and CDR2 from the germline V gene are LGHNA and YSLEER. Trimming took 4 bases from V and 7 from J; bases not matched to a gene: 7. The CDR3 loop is CASSLRQGGQPQHF. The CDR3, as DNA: TGCGCCAGCAGCCTCCGACAGGGCGGGCAGCCCCAGCATTTT.

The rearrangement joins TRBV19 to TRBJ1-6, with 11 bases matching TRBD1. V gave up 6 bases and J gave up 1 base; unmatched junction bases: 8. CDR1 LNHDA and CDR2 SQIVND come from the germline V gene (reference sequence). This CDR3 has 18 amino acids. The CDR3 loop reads CASSSGTGGWSYNSPLHF. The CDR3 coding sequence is TGTGCCAGTAGCTCCGGGACAGGGGGTTGGTCCTATAATTCACCCCTCCACTTT. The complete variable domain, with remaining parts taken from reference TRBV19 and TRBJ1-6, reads DGGITQSPKYLFRKEGQNVTLSCEQNLNHDAMYWYRQDPGQGLRLIYYSQIVNDFQKGDIAEGYSVSREKKESFPLTVTSAQKNPTAFYLCASSSGTGGWSYNSPLHFGNGTRLTVT.

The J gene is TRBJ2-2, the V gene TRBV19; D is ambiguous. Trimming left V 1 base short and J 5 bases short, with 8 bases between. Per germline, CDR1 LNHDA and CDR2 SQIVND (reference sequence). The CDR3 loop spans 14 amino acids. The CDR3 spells CASSIGAETGELFF. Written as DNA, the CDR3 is TGTGCCAGTAGTATAGGGGCGGAGACCGGGGAGCTGTTTTTT.